One and the same sample provided the 20 T cell receptor beta chains below, sequenced in a study of blood T cell repertoires in COVID-19. Sequenced by immunoSEQ multiplex PCR; TCRdb stores in-frame clones only, minus some. The sample records about 94,000 clones, about 80% being singletons. Sample: peripheral blood. The receptors were gathered from a man aged 60 to 69 with acute or convalescent COVID-19.

The chain is built from TRBV7-2 and TRBJ1-1, with D hard to call. Germline V gives CDR1 SGHTA, CDR2 FQGNSA. Trimming stripped 1 base from V and 1 base from J, with 10 bases between. The CDR3 contains 15 residues. The CDR3 loop is CASSLVERANTEAFF. CDR3 in DNA: TGTGCCAGCAGCTTAGTTGAGAGGGCGAACACTGAAGCTTTCTTT.

This clone has a handful of counts. This rearrangement joins TRBV9 to TRBJ1-6, with a tentative D call TRBD1 (6 bases). CDR1 is SGDLS, CDR2 YYNGEE, per germline. CDR3 length: 14 residues. The V end was cut by 3 bases, the J end by 6 bases, with 10 bases between. The DNA of the CDR3 is TGTGCCAGCAGCGCAGGGGACACTAATTCACCCCTCCACTTT. Translation: CASSAGDTNSPLHF.

The chain links TRBV12-3 or TRBV12-4 to TRBJ2-7; 8 positions match TRBD1. V gave up 6 bases and J gave up 2 bases; unmatched junction bases: 3. CDR3 length equals 13 residues. CDR3 amino acids: CASRDRVAYEQYF. DNA for the CDR3: TGTGCCAGCAGGGACAGGGTCGCCTACGAGCAGTACTTC.

This clone was detected only once. The rearrangement joins TRBV5-1 to TRBJ2-2, with TRBD1 as a possible D gene (5 bases). The CDR3 has 15 residues. V lost 1 base and J lost 4, with 11 bases in between. CDR1 and CDR2 from the germline V gene are SGHRS and YFSETQ. DNA for the CDR3: TGCGCCAGCAGCTTGAGTAGGGGAAGCACCGGGGAGCTGTTTTTT. This gives the protein CASSLSRGSTGELFF.

The chain uses TRBV7-2 and TRBJ2-1; D gene ambiguous. The V and J ends lost 5 bases and 5 bases respectively, with 13 bases between them. CDR3 length: 14 amino acids. Germline V gives CDR1 SGHTA, CDR2 FQGNSA. The CDR3: CASSATRDDNEQFF. In DNA, the CDR3 is TGTGCCAGCAGCGCGACTCGAGACGACAATGAGCAGTTCTTC.

This clone was seen more than once but under ten times. The V call is TRBV2, the J call TRBJ1-1; perhaps TRBD1 as D (6 bases). Germline CDR1 SNHLY, CDR2 FYNNEI. V was shortened by 8 bases and J by 1 base, with 17 bases between the two germline ends. The CDR3 is 15 amino acids. CDR3 bases: TGTGCCAGCGGGGAGCCGGGACATCCGAACACTGAAGCTTTCTTT. Translation gives CASGEPGHPNTEAFF.

This clone occurred once. The gene calls are TRBV6-1 and TRBJ2-4; D perhaps matches TRBD1 (5 bases). CDR1 is MNHNS and CDR2 is SASEGT in the germline V gene. Trimming left V 0 bases short and J 0 bases short, with 15 bases between. The CDR3 is made up of 18 amino acids. The CDR3 DNA reads TGTGCCAGCAGTGAAGCGCTCTGGGGCCTTGAAGCCAAAAACATTCAGTACTTC. It codes for CASSEALWGLEAKNIQYF.

The chain links TRBV27 to TRBJ2-1, with 8 bases lining up with TRBD2. Trimming at V came to 7 bases and at J to 7 bases, leaving 12 bases not matched to a gene. The CDR3 contains 15 residues. Germline V gives CDR1 MNHEY, CDR2 SMNVEV (reference sequence). CDR3 sequence: CASKGAGGQSNEQFF. DNA of the CDR3: TGTGCCAGCAAGGGCGCGGGGGGTCAATCAAATGAGCAGTTCTTC.

V usage is TRBV9 and J usage is TRBJ1-2; tentatively, D is TRBD1 (6 bases). Trimming took 4 bases from V and 6 from J, leaving 19 bases between them. From germline, CDR1 is SGDLS and CDR2 YYNGEE. This CDR3 has 15 amino acids. The CDR3 sequence is CASSSGTGGADGYTF. Written as DNA, the CDR3 is TGTGCCAGCAGCTCTGGGACGGGGGGCGCGGATGGCTACACCTTC.

J is TRBJ1-6 and V is TRBV27; 7 bases agree with TRBD1. The trim removed 6 bases at V and 7 bases at J, leaving 6 bases unmatched. Germline lookup yields CDR1 MNHEY and CDR2 SMNVEV (reference sequence). The CDR3 consists of 14 residues. The CDR3 sequence is CASSLGQHNSPLHF. CDR3 coding DNA: TGTGCCAGCAGCTTGGGACAGCACAATTCACCCCTCCACTTT.

CDR3 DNA: TGTGCCAGCAGCCAAACCTGGACAGATTCCTACGAGCAGTACTTC. Its translation is CASSQTWTDSYEQYF. The chain is built from TRBV4-2 and TRBJ2-7; TRBD1 might be the D (6 bases). Germline CDR1 is LGHNA and CDR2 is YNFKEQ. The CDR3 length is 15 residues. V was shortened by 2 bases and J by 1 base, with 12 bases between the two germline ends.

The genes are TRBV30 and TRBJ1-2, with 7 bases fitting TRBD1. V lost 1 base to trimming and J lost 4 bases; unmatched junction nucleotides: 9. Germline-derived CDR1 and CDR2 are GTSNPN and SVGIG (reference sequence). This CDR3 has 15 residues. CDR3 coding DNA: TGTGCCTGGAGTGCGGCAGGGGGTTCCATCTATGGCTACACCTTC. The encoded protein is CAWSAAGGSIYGYTF.

The chain joins TRBV2 to TRBJ2-7; maybe TRBD1 (6 bases). From germline, CDR1 is SNHLY and CDR2 FYNNEI. The ends were cut back, 3 bases at V and 6 bases at J, with 15 bases in the middle. The CDR3 loop spans 14 amino acids. The CDR3 region has the DNA TGTGCCAGCAGTGACAGGGGATCTCTCCTCGAGCAGTACTTC. Protein sequence: CASSDRGSLLEQYF. The full variable domain, in which reference TRBV2 and TRBJ2-7 provide the parts outside the CDR3, is EPEVTQTPSHQVTQMGQEVILRCVPISNHLYFYWYRQILGQKVEFLVSFYNNEISEKSEIFDDQFSVERPDGSNFTLKIRSTKLEDSAMYFCASSDRGSLLEQYFGPGTRLTVT.

This clone was observed once. This rearrangement joins TRBV28 to TRBJ2-1, with 10 bases that match TRBD2. This CDR3 is built from 16 residues. The V segment lost 5 bases and the J segment 10 bases; nucleotides outside the gene matches: 14. Germline CDR1 and CDR2: MDHEN and SYDVKM. The CDR3 DNA follows: TGTGCCAGCAGTACCATAGCGGGGGGCCCCATCCTGGAGCAGTTCTTC. The encoded protein is CASSTIAGGPILEQFF.

The genes are TRBV5-1 and TRBJ1-5, with D unresolved. Trimming shortened V by 0 bases and J by 0 bases, and 7 bases separated the two germline ends. The CDR3 sequence is 15 residues long. Germline-derived CDR1 and CDR2 are SGHRS and YFSETQ. The CDR3 nucleotides read TGCGCCAGCAGCTTGGGAACATATAGCAATCAGCCCCAGCATTTT. Its translation: CASSLGTYSNQPQHF.

The chain uses TRBV6-5 and TRBJ2-7; 7 nucleotides match TRBD1. The V gene's germline CDR1 is MNHEY and CDR2 SVGAGI. CDR3 size: 16 residues. J lost 7 bases, V lost 4 bases, and 16 bases had no gene match. In DNA, the CDR3 is TGTGCCAGCAGTTCCAGACTCATCCGGGACAGCCGGGAGCAGTACTTC. It is translated as CASSSRLIRDSREQYF.

The V call is TRBV29-1, the J call TRBJ2-5, with a weak D call TRBD2 (5 bases). The V gene lost 7 bases and the J gene lost 2 bases, with 8 bases spanning the gap. Germline V gene sequence: CDR1 SQVTM, CDR2 ANQGSEA. This CDR3 is built from 11 residues. The CDR3 loop is CSDREQETQYF. The CDR3 DNA reads TGCAGCGACCGGGAACAAGAGACCCAGTACTTC.

This chain links TRBV5-1 with TRBJ1-6; 7 bases agree with TRBD1. The J segment lost 11 bases and the V segment lost 4 bases, leaving 9 bases of the junction unmatched. Germline assignment: CDR1 SGHRS and CDR2 YFSETQ. The CDR3 has 14 residues. In DNA, the CDR3 is TGCGCCAGCAGCCAAGACAGGGAAGGGGCACCCCTCCACTTT. Amino acid sequence: CASSQDREGAPLHF.

The chain recombines TRBV21-1 with TRBJ1-1. TRBV21-1 is recorded as a pseudogene. The CDR3 is 16 residues long. For the CDR3, the DNA is TGTGCCAGCAACCCCGTGGGGGGTTGCATGAACACTGAAGCTTTCTTT. Residues: CASNPVGGCMNTEAFF.

The chain couples TRBV29-1 to TRBJ1-3; 8 bases line up with TRBD1. This CDR3 contains 15 residues. V shed 7 bases and J 3 bases; nucleotides not matched to a gene: 11. Per germline, CDR1 SQVTM and CDR2 ANQGSEA. CDR3 nucleotide sequence: TGCAGCGCCGCGGACAGGGAGACCTATGGAAACACCATATATTTT. Encoded protein: CSAADRETYGNTIYF.